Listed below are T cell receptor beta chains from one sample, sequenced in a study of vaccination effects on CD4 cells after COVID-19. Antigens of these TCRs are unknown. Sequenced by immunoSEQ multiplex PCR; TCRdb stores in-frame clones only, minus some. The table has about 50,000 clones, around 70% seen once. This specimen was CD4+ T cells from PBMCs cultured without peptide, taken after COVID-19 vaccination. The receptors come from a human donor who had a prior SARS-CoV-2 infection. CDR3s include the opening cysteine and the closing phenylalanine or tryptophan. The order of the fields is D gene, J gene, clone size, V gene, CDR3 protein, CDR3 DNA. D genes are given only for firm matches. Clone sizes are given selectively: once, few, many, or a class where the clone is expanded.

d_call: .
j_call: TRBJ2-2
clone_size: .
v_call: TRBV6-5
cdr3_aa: CASYAYAGELFF
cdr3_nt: TGTGCCAGCTATGCGTATGCCGGGGAGCTGTTTTTT

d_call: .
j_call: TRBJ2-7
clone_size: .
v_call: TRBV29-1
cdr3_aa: CSVVRGSYEQYF
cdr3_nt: TGCAGCGTTGTCAGGGGTAGCTACGAGCAGTACTTC

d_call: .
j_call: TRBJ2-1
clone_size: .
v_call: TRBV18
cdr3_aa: CASSPWQGEQFF
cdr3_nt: TGTGCCAGCTCACCTTGGCAGGGTGAGCAGTTCTTC

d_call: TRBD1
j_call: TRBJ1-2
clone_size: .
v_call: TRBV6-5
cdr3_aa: CASSRYGQDNYGYTF
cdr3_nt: TGTGCCAGCAGCCGATACGGACAGGATAACTATGGCTACACCTTC

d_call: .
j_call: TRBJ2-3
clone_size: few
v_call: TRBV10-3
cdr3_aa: CAISGLRVQGSGTDTQYF
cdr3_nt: TGTGCCATCAGTGGTTTGCGGGTTCAAGGCTCGGGCACAGATACGCAGTATTTT

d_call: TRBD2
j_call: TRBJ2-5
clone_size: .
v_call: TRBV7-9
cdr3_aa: CASSLYGLADGETQYF
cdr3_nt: TGTGCCAGCAGCCTCTATGGACTAGCGGACGGAGAGACCCAGTACTTC

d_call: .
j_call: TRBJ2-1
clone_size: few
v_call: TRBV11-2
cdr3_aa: CASSFSTSANEQFF
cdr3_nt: TGTGCCAGCTCCTTCTCAACTAGTGCCAATGAGCAGTTCTTC

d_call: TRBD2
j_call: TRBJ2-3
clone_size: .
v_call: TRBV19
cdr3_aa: CASSIGSGGTDTQYF
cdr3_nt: TGTGCCAGTAGTATAGGCAGCGGGGGCACAGATACGCAGTATTTT

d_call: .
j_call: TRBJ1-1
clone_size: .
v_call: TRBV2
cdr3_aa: CASSEALRHYTEAFF
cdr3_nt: TGTGCCAGCAGTGAAGCTCTTCGACATTACACTGAAGCTTTCTTT

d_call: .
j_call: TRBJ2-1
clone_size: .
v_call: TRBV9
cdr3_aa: CASSVSPVGEQFF
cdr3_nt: TGTGCCAGCAGCGTAAGTCCCGTCGGTGAGCAGTTCTTC

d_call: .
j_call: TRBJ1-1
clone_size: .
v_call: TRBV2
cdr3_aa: CASSERGGGLRSTEAFF
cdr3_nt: TGTGCCAGCAGTGAACGAGGGGGAGGTCTGCGGAGCACTGAAGCTTTCTTT

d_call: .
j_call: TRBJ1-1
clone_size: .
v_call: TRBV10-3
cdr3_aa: CAISEADTEAFF
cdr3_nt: TGTGCCATCAGTGAAGCGGACACTGAAGCTTTCTTT

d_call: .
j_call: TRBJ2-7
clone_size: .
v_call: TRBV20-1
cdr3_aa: CSASFSGTYEQYF
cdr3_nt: TGCAGTGCTAGTTTCAGTGGTACCTACGAGCAGTACTTC

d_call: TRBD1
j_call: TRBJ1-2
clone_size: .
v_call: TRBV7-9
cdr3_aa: CASSLVQGARGYTF
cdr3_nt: TGTGCCAGCAGCTTAGTTCAGGGGGCTAGAGGCTACACCTTC

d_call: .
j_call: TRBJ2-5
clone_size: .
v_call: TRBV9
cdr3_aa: CASSVEVWGLQETQYF
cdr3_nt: TGTGCCAGCAGCGTAGAAGTGTGGGGCCTACAAGAGACCCAGTACTTC

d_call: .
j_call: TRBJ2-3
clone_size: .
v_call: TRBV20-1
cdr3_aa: CSASRGSADTQYF
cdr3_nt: TGCAGTGCTAGTCGGGGGTCCGCAGATACGCAGTATTTT

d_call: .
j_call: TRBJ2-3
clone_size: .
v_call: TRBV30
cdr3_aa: CAWSITDTQYF
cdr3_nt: TGTGCCTGGAGTATTACAGATACGCAGTATTTT

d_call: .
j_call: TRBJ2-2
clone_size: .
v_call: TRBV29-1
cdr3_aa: CSVEENRDGELFF
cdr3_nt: TGCAGCGTTGAAGAAAACCGGGACGGGGAGCTGTTTTTT

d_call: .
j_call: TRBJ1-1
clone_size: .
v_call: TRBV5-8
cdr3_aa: CASSLVGANTEAFF
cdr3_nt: TGTGCCAGCAGCTTAGTGGGGGCAAATACTGAAGCTTTCTTT

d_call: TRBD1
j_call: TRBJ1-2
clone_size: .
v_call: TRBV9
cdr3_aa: CASSVETGHYGYTF
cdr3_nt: TGTGCCAGCAGCGTAGAGACAGGGCACTATGGCTACACCTTC

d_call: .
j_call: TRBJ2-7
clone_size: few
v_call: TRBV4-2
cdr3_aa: CASSQENRGYEQYF
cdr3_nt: TGTGCCAGCAGCCAAGAAAATCGTGGATACGAGCAGTACTTC

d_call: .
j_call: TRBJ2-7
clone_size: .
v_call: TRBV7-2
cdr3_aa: CASSLGIDYEQYF
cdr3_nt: TGTGCCAGCAGCTTAGGAATCGATTACGAGCAGTACTTC

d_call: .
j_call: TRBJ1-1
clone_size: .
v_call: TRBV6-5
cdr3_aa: CASSLQPQGRSEAFF
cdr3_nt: TGTGCCAGCAGTTTACAGCCACAGGGTAGGTCTGAAGCTTTCTTT

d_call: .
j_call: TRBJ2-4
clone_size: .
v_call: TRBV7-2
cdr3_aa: CASSDIGGKNIQYF
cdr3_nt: TGTGCCAGCAGCGATATAGGGGGCAAAAACATTCAGTACTTC

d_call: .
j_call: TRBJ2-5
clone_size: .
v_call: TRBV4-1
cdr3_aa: CASSRPGEETQYF
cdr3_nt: TGCGCCAGCAGCCGCCCGGGTGAAGAGACCCAGTACTTC

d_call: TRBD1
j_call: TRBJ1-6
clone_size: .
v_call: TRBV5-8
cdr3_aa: CASSSGTGAYSPLHF
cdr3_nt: TGTGCCAGCAGCTCGGGGACAGGGGCGTACTCACCCCTCCACTTT

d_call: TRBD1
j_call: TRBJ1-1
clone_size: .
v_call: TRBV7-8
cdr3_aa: CASSPWTGNTEAFF
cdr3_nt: TGTGCCAGCAGCCCCTGGACAGGCAACACTGAAGCTTTCTTT

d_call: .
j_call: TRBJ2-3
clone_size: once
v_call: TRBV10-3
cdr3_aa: CAISESQRSTDTQYF
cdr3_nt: TGTGCCATCAGTGAGTCGCAGCGCAGCACAGATACGCAGTATTTT

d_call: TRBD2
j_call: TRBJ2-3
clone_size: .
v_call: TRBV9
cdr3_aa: CASSVGTWTSGGASTDTQYF
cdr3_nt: TGTGCCAGCAGCGTAGGAACTTGGACTAGCGGGGGGGCCTCCACAGATACGCAGTATTTT

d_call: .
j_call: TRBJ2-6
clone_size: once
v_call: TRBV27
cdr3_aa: CASSLWRSGANVLTF
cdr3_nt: TGTGCCAGCAGTTTATGGCGCTCTGGGGCCAACGTCCTGACTTTC

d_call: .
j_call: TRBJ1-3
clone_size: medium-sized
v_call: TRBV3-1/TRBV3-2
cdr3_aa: CASSQVGRSYSGNTIYF
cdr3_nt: TGTGCCAGCAGCCAAGTTGGCCGGTCTTACTCTGGAAACACCATATATTTT

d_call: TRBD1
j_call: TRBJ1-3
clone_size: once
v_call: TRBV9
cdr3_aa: CASSRDRGNTIYF
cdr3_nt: TGTGCCAGCAGCAGGGACAGGGGAAACACCATATATTTT